These 14 T cell receptor beta chains share one sample of origin, sequenced in a study of early T cells in non-severe SARS-CoV-2 infection (dated by TCRdb to the early 2020s). Library generation was performed with 5' RACE. Data came from a NextSeq 500. The public sequencing data were trimmed at Q25 with fastp and processed into clonotypes with MiXCR by TCRdb, which kept only in-frame beta chains. Under each unique CDR3 protein, matching rows form one entry showing the most common genes and DNA. The sample table shows over 80,000 distinct CDR3 sequences, and more than 13% are seen once. The ten most abundant clones make up approximately 11% of the sample. The material sequenced was whole blood. Receptors were obtained from an adult who was a healthcare worker with PCR-confirmed SARS-CoV-2 infection or an uninfected control (not recorded which).

This clonotype has a count of ten or more. V usage is TRBV7-2 and J usage is TRBJ2-7; a possible D gene is TRBD2 (6 bases). Trimming took off 3 bases at V and 7 bases at J, with 13 bases between the two ends. This CDR3 contains 13 residues. Germline V gene data show CDR1 as SGHTA and CDR2 as FQGNSA. The CDR3 sequence is CASSFGPAGEQYF. The CDR3 DNA reads TGTGCCAGCAGCTTTGGACCCGCGGGGGAGCAGTACTTC.

This sequence joins TRBV27 and TRBJ2-3; TRBD1 matches at 8 bases. After removal of 5 bases from V and 2 bases from J, the junction contained 6 bases not matched to a gene. This CDR3 is 15 amino acids long. Germline lookup yields CDR1 MNHEY and CDR2 SMNVEV (reference sequence). As DNA, the CDR3 is TGTGCCAGCAGTCCCCGGACAGGGAACACAGATACGCAGTATTTT. Translated, it gives CASSPRTGNTDTQYF.

The table lists this clonotype with many counts. CDR3 protein: CASRQNGGGAHTEAFF. CDR3 nucleotide sequence: TGTGCCAGCAGACAGAACGGGGGCGGGGCCCACACTGAAGCTTTCTTT. J is TRBJ1-1 and V is TRBV7-9; D perhaps matches TRBD1 (6 bases). This CDR3 has 16 residues. Trimming left V 6 bases short and J 3 bases short, with 20 bases between. CDR1 is SEHNR and CDR2 is FQNEAQ in the germline V gene (reference sequence).

This clonotype was seen a single time. A junction end diverges from the germline sequence, so it may reflect a read error. The chain has TRBV2 and TRBJ1-1, with TRBD1 identical over 9 bases. The CDR3 is 14 residues long. CDR1 and CDR2 from the germline V gene are SNHLY and FYNNEI. CDR3 region: CASSSTGGNIEAFF. The CDR3 nucleotides are TGTGCCAGCAGCTCGACAGGGGGGAACATTGAAGCTTTCTTT.

V and J are TRBV7-2 and TRBJ2-1; the D is unclear. Trimming removed 5 bases at V and 2 bases at J, with 7 bases between. CDR1 SGHTA and CDR2 FQGNSA come from the germline V gene. CDR3 length equals 13 residues. The CDR3 nucleotides read TGTGCCAGCAGCGGGGTTACCTACAATGAGCAGTTCTTC. As protein: CASSGVTYNEQFF. The entire variable domain, with the rest obtained from reference TRBV7-2 and TRBJ2-1, is as follows: GAGVSQSPSNKVTEKGKDVELRCDPISGHTALYWYRQSLGQGLEFLIYFQGNSAPDKSGLPSDRFSAERTGGSVSTLTIQRTQQEDSAVYLCASSGVTYNEQFFGPGTRLTVL.

The chain couples TRBV5-4 to TRBJ2-4; D is unclear. This CDR3 is built from 14 residues. Germline CDR1 reads SGHNT; CDR2 reads YYREEE (reference sequence). The V end was cut by 4 bases, the J end by 6 bases, with 14 bases between. The CDR3 DNA sequence: TGTGCCAGCAGCCCACTGGGTAGCCGAAACATTCAGTACTTC. Translation: CASSPLGSRNIQYF.

Only a few counts were recorded for this clonotype. The V and J genes are TRBV6-5 and TRBJ2-1; D gene ambiguous. The V end lost 0 bases, the J end lost 5 bases, and 2 bases lay between the germline ends. From germline, CDR1 is MNHEY and CDR2 SVGAGI. The CDR3 extends over 12 amino acids. In DNA form, the CDR3 reads TGTGCCAGCAGTTACTCGAACAATGAGCAGTTCTTC. This codes for CASSYSNNEQFF.

The gene calls are TRBV7-2 and TRBJ1-4, with 7 nucleotides matching TRBD1. Trimming took 3 bases from V and 5 from J; bases not matched to a gene: 3. This CDR3 spans 14 amino acids. Germline V lookup: CDR1 SGHTA, CDR2 FQGNSA. This CDR3 reads CASSFRRGNEKLFF. CDR3 bases: TGTGCCAGCAGCTTTCGCAGGGGGAATGAAAAACTGTTTTTT.

This clonotype was counted ten times or more. The rearrangement links TRBV11-2 to TRBJ2-5; 11 bases are shared with TRBD1. The ends lost 0 bases at V and 4 bases at J; junction bases unmatched: 13. This CDR3 spans 19 amino acids. Germline assignment: CDR1 SGHAT and CDR2 FQNNGV. As DNA, the CDR3 is TGTGCCAGCAGCTTAGATCGCAGATTGGGACAGGGGGTTGGAGAGACCCAGTACTTC. Residues: CASSLDRRLGQGVGETQYF.

This clonotype was seen a handful of times. This chain uses TRBV6-1 with TRBJ1-1; tentatively, D is TRBD1 (6 bases). CDR3 length: 14 residues. Germline loops: CDR1 MNHNS, CDR2 SASEGT. Deletions cut 8 bases from V and 3 bases from J, with 16 bases between. The DNA of the CDR3 is TGTGCCAGCGCCAGGGGCTTGTGGGACACTGAAGCTTTCTTT. It encodes CASARGLWDTEAFF.

This clonotype is termed medium-sized. The CDR3 protein is CSAPGRGDAGKLFF. The CDR3, as DNA: TGCAGTGCCCCAGGTCGGGGGGATGCGGGAAAACTGTTTTTT. V is TRBV20-1 and J is TRBJ1-4, with D perhaps TRBD1 (5 bases). The CDR3 consists of 14 residues. Trimming left V 6 bases short and J 10 bases short, with 21 bases between. CDR1 and CDR2 from the germline V gene are DFQATT and SNEGSKA (reference sequence).

The sample holds a few counts of this clonotype. J is TRBJ2-7 and V is TRBV20-1; 10 bases align to TRBD1. The CDR3 is 15 amino acids. V lost 4 bases and J lost 4; bases outside the gene matches: 10. Germline V gene sequence: CDR1 DFQATT, CDR2 SNEGSKA (reference sequence). The CDR3 bases are TGCAGTGCTAAAGGGGGGGGACAGGGGTTATACGAGCAGTACTTC. Amino acids: CSAKGGGQGLYEQYF.

The chain joins TRBV15 to TRBJ2-6; weak D call: TRBD1 (5 bases). Germline assignment: CDR1 LNHNV and CDR2 YYDKDF (reference sequence). Between the trimmed V and J ends, which lost 4 bases and 0 bases, there was a span of 7 bases. This CDR3 has 15 amino acids. This CDR3 is CATSTGLSGANVLTF. DNA of the CDR3: TGTGCCACCAGCACAGGGCTCTCTGGGGCCAACGTCCTGACTTTC.

This clonotype was seen a few times. The rearrangement joins TRBV29-1 to TRBJ1-2, with 8 bases that match TRBD1. The germline V gene encodes CDR1 SQVTM and CDR2 ANQGSEA. With 6 bases clipped from V and 0 bases from J, the junction kept 9 bases outside the gene matches. This CDR3 is 15 amino acids long. The DNA of the CDR3 is TGCAGCGTCTTCCCAATGACAGGGGCTAACTATGGCTACACCTTC. Residues: CSVFPMTGANYGYTF.